This record covers a single TCR beta chain. Assay: immunoSEQ multiplex PCR; the TCRdb copy retains only in-frame clones and omits some. The table includes 70,000 to 80,000 clones, about 87% detected once. The data belong to a study of blood T cell repertoires in COVID-19. Study overall: Some COVID-19 samples were acute and others convalescent; all came from the United States, Italy and Spain.

The CDR3 spans 16 residues. V was trimmed by 2 bases and J by 0 bases, leaving 12 bases between them. Germline V lookup: CDR1 MNHEY, CDR2 SVGEGT. The specimen sequenced was peripheral blood. This TCR came from a woman between 50 and 59 years old with acute or convalescent COVID-19. V is TRBV6-2 or TRBV6-3 and J is TRBJ2-3; tentative D call: TRBD2 (6 bases). The CDR3 region has the DNA TGTGCCAGCAGTTACGGCGGGCTAGCGAGCACAGATACGCAGTATTTT. It translates to CASSYGGLASTDTQYF.